This T cell receptor beta chain is from a study of cytomegalovirus exposure and HLA in healthy donors (dated by TCRdb to the late 2010s). In the study overall: According to an earlier analysis of a few hundred of the donors, about 179 million T cells yielded roughly 100 million unique TCR beta sequences and 276 Gb of sequence data. A separate validation cohort of 100 to 150 different subjects was used in addition to the roughly 670-subject first cohort. The study used immunosequencing to profile the T cell repertoires of 666 subjects and linked those repertoires to cytomegalovirus serostatus. The genetic ancestry cluster associated with self-reported Caucasian donors included about four fifths of the roughly 360 genotyped donors. Rather than drawing on any new phenotypic data, the later analysis identified candidate immune exposures from TCR beta sequences and the way those sequences occurred across donors. An earlier analysis of approximately 630 of the donors applied high-throughput TCR beta sequencing to assess whether each TCR beta V gene segment acted as functional or pseudogenic. On average, around 230,000 unique TCR beta nucleotide sequences were sequenced per donor among 398 genotyped donors of the cohort, with approximately 18% of those sequences being non-productive. A later analysis re-analyzed previously published TCR beta repertoires from roughly 690 donors and added high-resolution HLA genotyping to study TCR occurrence patterns. The aim of the study was to test whether cataloging public T cell receptors could identify signatures of past pathogen exposure. Typing coverage varied by locus: roughly 620-640 donors for A, B, C, DRB1 and DQB1; more than 500 for DQA1; nearly 610 for DPA1; about 450 for DPB1. All discovery cohort repertoires had been generated using a single sequencing platform. HLA typing included class I and class II loci at four-digit resolution. Donor age, sex, ethnicity and CMV serostatus were collected together with the repertoire data. To predict cytomegalovirus infection status, the study combined high-throughput TCR immunosequencing, statistical association of individual TCRs with disease status, and machine learning. A later genetic analysis used genome-wide SNP genotypes for about three fifths of the roughly 700 donors, treating that subset as a discovery cohort. Because of strong linkage in the cohort, four or five DR-DQ haplotypes were treated as single units for association and clustering. Approximately 310 gigabases of sequencing data and approximately 84 million unique TCR sequences were included in an early release covering roughly 700 HLA-typed donors. What the authors observed across the whole study: The study gave a list of 150 to 200 TCR beta chains associated with cytomegalovirus. Because HLA typing was unavailable for some donors at each locus, only the typed subset was used in association tests. Most TCR sequences were observed very rarely across donors, whereas some public TCRs were present in many individuals. A later analysis reported that several top co-occurrence clusters appeared linked to parvovirus B19, influenza, CMV and Epstein-Barr virus. Three of the identified cytomegalovirus-associated TCR beta chains were confirmed in vitro to be specific for cytomegalovirus antigens. The only immune exposure information available for the cohort was CMV serostatus. A later analysis found that HLA-associated TCR beta chains were more clonally expanded and had lower generation probabilities than equally common non-associated chains. Because counts were too low, seventeen rarely observed V segments, including chromosome 9 orphons, were left out of the earlier analysis of several hundred of the donors. The classifier was reported to diagnose cytomegalovirus status with high specificity and sensitivity in both the original cohort and the validation cohort. A later analysis found that TCR association rates varied across HLA loci, with DRB1 alleles showing the most associated TCRs and HLA-C alleles the fewest. A later genetic analysis reported fewer N-insertions in productive TCRs among donors in an Asian-associated ancestry cluster than the roughly 700-donor mean. Some IMGT-functional V segments, including TRBV6-2 and TRBV6-3, could not be distinguished by the 87-base-pair reads and were therefore excluded. When HLA alleles, especially DR and DQ, strongly co-occurred, TCR associations were difficult to assign to individual alleles. Specific HLA alleles were associated with 15,000 to 20,000 TCR beta sequences at a false discovery rate of 0.05 in a later analysis. In an earlier analysis of more than 500 of the donors, most TCR beta V segments appeared in productive rearrangements about 87% or about 30% of the time, broadly matching IMGT annotations. Linkage disequilibrium might explain the correlated functional status among segregating V segments, but an unknown experimental factor could not be excluded. The cohort was sequenced for TCR beta chains only, and without alpha or paired-chain data the features that could be detected were limited. A further reported finding was that TCR beta sequences accurately predicted the HLA-A and HLA-B alleles for most subjects in the first cohort. In a later genetic analysis, a missense DCLRE1C variant was associated with V-gene and J-gene trimming of TCR beta chains, and the association was replicated in an independent cohort. In a later analysis, most CMV-associated TCR beta chains were found to appear HLA-restricted, with HLA associations seemingly driven largely by CMV exposure. Sequencing depth was assumed to be roughly uniform across donors in the presence/absence analyses, though that assumption may not hold. According to the authors, the approach could potentially be generalized to other disease states and immunological phenotypes. A group of highly shared sequence variants was considered likely to be a technical artifact of the sequencing pipeline.

V is pared back by 0 bases and J by 4 bases, with 12 bases lying between the germline termini. Spanning cysteine to phenylalanine, the CDR3 consists of 15 amino acids. CDR3 DNA only is kept here, 45 bases in frame from base 1. CDR1 and CDR2 were assigned from the germline V gene (reference sequence) as SGHAT and FQDESV. Libraries were constructed by the immunoSEQ multiplex PCR assay. A mixture of 60 forward primers for TCR Vbeta segments and 13 reverse primers for TCR Jbeta segments was used in the multiplex PCR. Amplification of the CDR3 region of rearranged TCR beta genes was performed with a multiplex PCR assay on genomic DNA. On the Illumina HiSeq System, the amplified TCR beta libraries were sequenced as 87-base-pair reads. The original pipeline was this. A later analysis counted some 74 million unique TCR beta chains across the 500 to 850 repertoires, and around 12 million of these chains were shared by at least two donors. A nearest-neighbor algorithm error-corrected the raw reads and collapsed the reads into unique sequences, merging closely related sequences to remove PCR and sequencing errors. CDR3 sequences were aligned to IMGT reference sequences to assign V, D and J gene segments. Each retained sequence needed at least a six-nucleotide match to both a V gene segment and a J gene segment. A rearrangement was called productive if the CDR3 had no stop codons and remained in frame with V and J, and every other rearrangement was called non-productive. CDR3 was defined according to IMGT convention as the region running from the second conserved V-encoded cysteine to the conserved J-encoded phenylalanine. The earlier analysis of some 580 of the donors excluded any sequence lacking an unambiguous match to a single V gene segment. An earlier analysis of 587 of the donors called V segments functional above 56.7% productive rearrangements and segregating when the between-donor standard deviation exceeded 5%. A statistical classification framework was developed to diagnose cytomegalovirus status using the catalog of TCR beta chain sequences. In a later analysis, V and J genes were assigned by comparing TCR nucleotide sequences against IMGT/GENE-DB human TR gene sequences. A later analysis assigned CDR3 sequences and most-parsimonious VDJ recombination scenarios with the TCRdist pipeline. In a later analysis, each TCR beta chain was defined by its CDR3 amino acid sequence together with its V-gene family, and reads without a unique V-gene family were excluded. In a later analysis, some 600 highly shared, low-generation-probability nucleotide sequences were removed to address suspected cross-contamination and a sequencing artifact. A later analysis calculated a clonal expansion index for each public chain from normalized within-repertoire ranks of inferred template counts. A later analysis computed generation probabilities with a VDJ recombination model fitted to out-of-frame rearrangements, and checked the results against IGoR. In a later analysis, hypergeometric tests were used to score TCR-TCR, TCR-HLA and TCR-CMV co-occurrence, with a repertoire-size bias correction applied to TCR pairs. A later analysis estimated false discovery rates by permuting HLA or CMV assignments 20 times. A later analysis grouped co-occurring TCRs with DBSCAN, adding TCRdist sequence similarity when clustering within HLA-allele-positive subsets. Repertoires with fewer than 30,000 or more than 120,000 public chains were left out of co-occurrence clustering, as were a handful of repertoires with anomalous nucleotide sharing. TCRdb mirrors the immuneACCESS table, restricted to in-frame sequences. Some clones are absent from its copies; in checked studies, under half trace to an unresolved V gene, and the reason for the others is unknown. The D gene and trimming were derived from the DNA, and the V and J assignments and clone size from that table. The sample table contains some 150,000 clones; only one count was recorded for 70% to 80% of them. The ten largest clones represent less than 8.5% of the sample.

Regarding this clone: The target of this receptor is not known. Base qualities were left out, and no much larger clone turns up one base away.

The cohort consisted of more than 650 healthy bone marrow donors. At the time of sampling, every cohort member was nominally healthy, though immune exposures that went unrecorded were likely present. The donor tested CMV seropositive, placing the donor among the approximately 290 seropositive members of the cohort. Each donor provided a peripheral blood sample, and peripheral blood mononuclear cells were used for TCR beta sequencing. Genomic DNA extraction from the blood cell samples was performed with the Qiagen DNeasy Blood Extraction Kit. The sample taken for sequencing was PBMCs. The V and J segments used are TRBV11-1 and TRBJ2-5; perhaps TRBD2 is the D gene, with 7 bases matching. The receptor comes from a young man in good health and CMV-seropositive. The DNA sequence is as follows: TGTGCCAGCAGCTTAGCGGCGGGGGCGGGAGAGACCCAGTACTTC. It is translated as CASSLAAGAGETQYF.